This paragraph covers one TCR beta chain sequence. Its antigen has not been determined. No base-level quality is on record; no much larger clone is a single base apart. In total, roughly 670 healthy bone marrow donors made up the cohort. Cohort members were all nominally healthy when sampled, although unrecorded immune exposures were likely present. The donor tested CMV seronegative, placing the donor among the 350 or so seronegative members of the cohort. Each donor provided a peripheral blood sample, and peripheral blood mononuclear cells were used for TCR beta sequencing. Genomic DNA extraction from the blood cell samples was performed with the Qiagen DNeasy Blood Extraction Kit. These data originate in a study of cytomegalovirus exposure and HLA in healthy donors (dated by TCRdb to the late 2010s). As for the study more broadly: An earlier analysis of approximately 640 of the donors reported approximately 290 Gb of sequence data and 100 million to 140 million unique TCR beta sequences from some 180 million T cells. Donor age, sex, ethnicity and CMV serostatus were collected together with the repertoire data. The genetic ancestry cluster associated with self-reported Caucasian donors included roughly 84% of the 398 genotyped donors. The study aimed to test whether cataloging public T cell receptors could reveal signatures of past pathogen exposure. Along with the 666-subject first cohort, a separate validation cohort of over a hundred different subjects was used. On average, around 240,000 unique TCR beta nucleotide sequences were sequenced per donor among 398 genotyped donors of the cohort, with roughly 20% of those sequences being non-productive. In an earlier analysis of 587 of the donors, high-throughput TCR beta sequencing was used to judge whether each TCR beta V gene segment behaved as functional or pseudogenic. In a later analysis, previously published TCR beta repertoires from some 640 donors were re-analyzed and high-resolution HLA genotyping was added so that TCR occurrence patterns could be studied. Because of strong linkage in the cohort, five DR-DQ haplotypes were treated as single units for association and clustering. An early release that covered about 600 HLA-typed donors contained approximately 300 gigabases of sequencing data and roughly 84 million unique TCR sequences. Typing coverage varied by locus: roughly 629-630 donors for A, B, C, DRB1 and DQB1; approximately 500 for DQA1; 600 to 610 for DPA1; more than 450 for DPB1. High-throughput TCR immunosequencing, statistical association of individual TCRs with disease status, and machine learning were combined to predict cytomegalovirus infection status. Using immunosequencing, the study profiled T cell repertoires from 640 or so subjects and related those repertoires to cytomegalovirus serostatus. Every discovery cohort repertoire had been produced on one sequencing platform. Rather than drawing on any new phenotypic data, the later analysis identified candidate immune exposures from TCR beta sequences and the way those sequences occurred across donors. Class I and class II HLA loci were covered by the typing at four-digit resolution. A later genetic analysis took genome-wide SNP genotypes for about three fifths of the roughly 670 donors and used that subset as a discovery cohort. Broad study findings and their caveats: Compared with equally common non-associated chains, HLA-associated TCR beta chains in a later analysis were more clonally expanded and had lower generation probabilities. An earlier analysis of 587 of the donors showed that most TCR beta V segments appeared in productive rearrangements either about 87% or about 30% of the time, which broadly matched IMGT annotations. The only immune exposure information available for the cohort was CMV serostatus. This cohort had only TCR beta chains sequenced, and the lack of alpha or paired-chain data limited which features could be detected. According to a later analysis, parvovirus B19, influenza, CMV and Epstein-Barr virus appeared linked to several top co-occurrence clusters. When HLA alleles, especially DR and DQ, strongly co-occurred, attributing TCR associations to individual alleles was difficult. A further reported finding was that TCR beta sequences accurately predicted the HLA-A and HLA-B alleles for most subjects in the first cohort. Presence/absence analyses assumed roughly uniform sequencing depth across donors, an assumption that may not hold. According to a later analysis, most CMV-associated TCR beta chains appeared to be HLA-restricted, and the HLA associations seemed to be driven largely by CMV exposure. Because counts were too low, fewer than 20 rarely observed V segments, including chromosome 9 orphons, were excluded from the earlier analysis of around 590 of the donors. Correlated functional status among segregating V segments might be attributable to linkage disequilibrium, but an unknown experimental factor could not be ruled out. A later analysis associated some 17,000 TCR beta sequences with specific HLA alleles at a false discovery rate of 0.05. Because HLA typing was unavailable for some donors at each locus, only the typed subset was used in association tests. In vitro tests confirmed that a few of the cytomegalovirus-associated TCR beta chains recognize cytomegalovirus antigens. An association between a missense DCLRE1C variant and V-gene and J-gene trimming of TCR beta chains was found in a later genetic analysis and replicated in an independent cohort. In both the original and validation cohorts, the classifier was reported to diagnose cytomegalovirus status with high specificity and sensitivity. In the study, about 150 TCR beta chains were listed as associated with cytomegalovirus. A cluster of highly shared sequence variants was judged likely to be a technical artifact of the sequencing pipeline. According to a later analysis, TCR association rates differed among HLA loci, with DRB1 alleles showing the most associated TCRs and HLA-C alleles showing the fewest. In a later genetic analysis, fewer N-insertions in productive TCRs were reported among donors in an Asian-associated ancestry cluster than the approximately 710-donor mean. The authors suggested that the approach could potentially be generalized to other disease states and immunological phenotypes. The 87-base-pair reads could not distinguish some IMGT-functional V segments, including TRBV6-2 and TRBV6-3, so those segments were excluded. Most TCR sequences were observed very rarely across donors, whereas some public TCRs were present in many individuals.

Taken from cysteine to phenylalanine, the CDR3 has 14 residues. Here the CDR3 DNA is all that survives: 42 bases in frame from base 1. Trimming costs V 3 bases and J 4 bases, and their ends lie 10 bases apart. CDR1 LNHDA and CDR2 SQIVND are derived from the germline V gene (reference sequence). Libraries came from the immunoSEQ multiplex PCR assay. The multiplex PCR relied on a mix of 60 forward primers for TCR Vbeta segments and 13 reverse primers for TCR Jbeta segments. The CDR3 region of rearranged TCR beta genes was amplified from genomic DNA with a multiplex PCR assay. The amplified TCR beta libraries were sequenced on the Illumina HiSeq System as 87-base-pair reads. The study's processing was this. Across the 640 or so repertoires, a later analysis counted 80 million or so unique TCR beta chains, roughly 11 million of which were shared by at least two donors. Raw reads were error-corrected and collapsed into unique sequences with a nearest-neighbor algorithm that merged closely related sequences to remove PCR and sequencing errors. To assign V, D and J gene segments, CDR3 sequences were aligned to IMGT reference sequences. Each retained sequence needed at least a six-nucleotide match to both a V gene segment and a J gene segment. A rearrangement was called productive if the CDR3 had no stop codons and remained in frame with V and J, and every other rearrangement was called non-productive. Following IMGT convention, CDR3 was defined as the stretch from the second conserved V-encoded cysteine to the conserved J-encoded phenylalanine. The earlier analysis of about 620 of the donors excluded sequences that lacked an unambiguous match to a single V gene segment. An earlier analysis of a few hundred of the donors called V segments functional above 56.7% productive rearrangements and segregating when the between-donor standard deviation exceeded 5%. To diagnose cytomegalovirus status from the catalog of TCR beta chain sequences, a statistical classification framework was built. In a later analysis, V and J genes were assigned by comparing TCR nucleotide sequences against IMGT/GENE-DB human TR gene sequences. A later analysis assigned CDR3 sequences and most-parsimonious VDJ recombination scenarios with the TCRdist pipeline. In a later analysis, each TCR beta chain was defined by its CDR3 amino acid sequence together with its V-gene family, and reads without a unique V-gene family were excluded. To address suspected cross-contamination and a sequencing artifact, a later analysis removed 550 to 750 highly shared, low-generation-probability nucleotide sequences. A later analysis calculated a clonal expansion index for each public chain from normalized within-repertoire ranks of inferred template counts. A later analysis computed generation probabilities with a VDJ recombination model fitted to out-of-frame rearrangements, and checked the results against IGoR. A later analysis scored TCR-TCR, TCR-HLA and TCR-CMV co-occurrence with hypergeometric tests, applying a repertoire-size bias correction to TCR pairs. In a later analysis, false discovery rates were estimated by permuting HLA or CMV assignments 20 times. A later analysis grouped co-occurring TCRs with DBSCAN, adding TCRdist sequence similarity when clustering within HLA-allele-positive subsets. Co-occurrence clustering excluded repertoires with fewer than 30,000 or more than 120,000 public chains, plus five with anomalous nucleotide sharing. TCRdb took this table from immuneACCESS and kept in-frame rearrangements with V and J called. Such tables lack part of the clones; where checked against another copy, unresolved V genes explain under half of the gap, and the rest is unexplained. That table is the source of V, J and clone size, and D and trimming were worked out from the DNA. This sample holds 90,000 to 150,000 clones; around four fifths were observed only once. Over 3.5% of the sample lies in the top ten.

The sequence derives from a woman aged 40 to 55 in good health and CMV-seronegative. Sequenced: PBMCs. The chain couples TRBV19 to TRBJ1-5; TRBD1 might be the D gene, on 5 matching bases. Here is the DNA: TGTGCCAGTAGTATTGTGGCAGGGAATCAGCCCCAGCATTTT. The resulting protein is CASSIVAGNQPQHF.